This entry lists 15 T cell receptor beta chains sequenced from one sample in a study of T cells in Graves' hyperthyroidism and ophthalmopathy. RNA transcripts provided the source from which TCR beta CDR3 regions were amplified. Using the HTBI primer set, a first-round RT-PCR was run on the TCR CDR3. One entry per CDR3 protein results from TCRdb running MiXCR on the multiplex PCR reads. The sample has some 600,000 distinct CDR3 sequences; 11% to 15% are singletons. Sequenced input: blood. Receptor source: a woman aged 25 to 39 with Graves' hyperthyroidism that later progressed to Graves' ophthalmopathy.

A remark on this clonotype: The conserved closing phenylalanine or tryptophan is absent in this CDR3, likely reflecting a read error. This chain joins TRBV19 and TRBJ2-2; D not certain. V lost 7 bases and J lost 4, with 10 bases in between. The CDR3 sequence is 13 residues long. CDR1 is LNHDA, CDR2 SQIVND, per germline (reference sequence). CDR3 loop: CASTDHGTGELFL. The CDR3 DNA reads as TGTGCCAGTACCGACCACGGCACCGGGGAGCTGTTTCTT.

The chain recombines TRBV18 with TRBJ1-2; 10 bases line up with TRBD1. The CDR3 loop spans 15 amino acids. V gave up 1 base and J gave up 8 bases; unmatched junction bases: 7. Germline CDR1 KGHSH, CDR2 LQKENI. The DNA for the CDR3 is TGTGCCAGCTCACCACTGGGACAGGGGACCGACGGCTACACCTTC. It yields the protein CASSPLGQGTDGYTF.

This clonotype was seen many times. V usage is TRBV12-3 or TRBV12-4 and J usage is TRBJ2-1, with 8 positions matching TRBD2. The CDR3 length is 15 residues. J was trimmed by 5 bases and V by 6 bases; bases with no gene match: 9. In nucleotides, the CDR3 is TGTGCCAGCAGCCCCGGGGCGGGAGGACACAATGAGCAGTTCTTC. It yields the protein CASSPGAGGHNEQFF.

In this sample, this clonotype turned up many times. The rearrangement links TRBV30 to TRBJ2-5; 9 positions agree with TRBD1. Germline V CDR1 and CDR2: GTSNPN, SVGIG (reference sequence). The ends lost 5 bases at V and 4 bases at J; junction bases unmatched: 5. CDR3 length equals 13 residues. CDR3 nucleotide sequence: TGTGCCTGGTCCCGGGACAGGGCAGAGACCCAGTACTTC. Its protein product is CAWSRDRAETQYF.

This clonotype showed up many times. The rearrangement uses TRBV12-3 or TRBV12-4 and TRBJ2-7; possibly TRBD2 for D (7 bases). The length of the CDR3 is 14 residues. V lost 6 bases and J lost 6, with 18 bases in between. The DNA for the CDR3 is TGTGCCAGCAGCGGGGGGCAGTGGCGGGGCGAGCAGTACTTC. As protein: CASSGGQWRGEQYF.

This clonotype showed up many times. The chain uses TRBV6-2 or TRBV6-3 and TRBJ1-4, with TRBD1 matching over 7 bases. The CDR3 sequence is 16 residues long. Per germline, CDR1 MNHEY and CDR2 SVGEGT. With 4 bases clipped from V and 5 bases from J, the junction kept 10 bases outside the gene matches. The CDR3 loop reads CASSSRDSRINEKLFF. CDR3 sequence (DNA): TGTGCCAGCAGTTCCCGGGACAGTCGGATAAATGAAAAACTGTTTTTT.

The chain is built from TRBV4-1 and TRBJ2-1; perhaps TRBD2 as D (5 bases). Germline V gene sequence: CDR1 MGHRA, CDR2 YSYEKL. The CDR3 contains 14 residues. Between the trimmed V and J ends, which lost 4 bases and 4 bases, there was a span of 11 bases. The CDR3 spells CASSPVGVYNEQFF. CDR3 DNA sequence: TGCGCCAGCAGCCCGGTGGGAGTTTACAATGAGCAGTTCTTC.

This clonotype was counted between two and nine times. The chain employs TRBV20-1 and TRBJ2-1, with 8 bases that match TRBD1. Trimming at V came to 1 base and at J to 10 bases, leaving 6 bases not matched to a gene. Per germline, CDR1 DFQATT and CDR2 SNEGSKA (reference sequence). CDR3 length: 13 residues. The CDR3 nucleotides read TGCAGTGCTAGAGCCCAGGGGGCACGCGAGCAGTTCTTC. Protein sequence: CSARAQGAREQFF.

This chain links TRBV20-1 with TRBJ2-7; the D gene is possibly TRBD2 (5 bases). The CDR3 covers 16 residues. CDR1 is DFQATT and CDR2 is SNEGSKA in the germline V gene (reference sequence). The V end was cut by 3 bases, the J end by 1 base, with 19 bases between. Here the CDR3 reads CSASRFGESGSYEQYF. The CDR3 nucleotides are TGCAGTGCTAGTCGTTTTGGGGAGTCGGGTTCCTACGAGCAGTACTTC.

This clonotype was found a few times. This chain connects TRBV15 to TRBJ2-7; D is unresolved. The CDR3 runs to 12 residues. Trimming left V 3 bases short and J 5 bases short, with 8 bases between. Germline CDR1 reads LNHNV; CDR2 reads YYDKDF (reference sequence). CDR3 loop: CATSRASNEQYF. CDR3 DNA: TGTGCCACCAGCAGGGCCAGTAACGAGCAGTACTTC.

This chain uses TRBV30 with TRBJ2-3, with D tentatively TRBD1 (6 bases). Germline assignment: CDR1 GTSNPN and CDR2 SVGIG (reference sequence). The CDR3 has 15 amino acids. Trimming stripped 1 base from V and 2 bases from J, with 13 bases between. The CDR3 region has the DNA TGTGCCTGGAGTGAGAATGGGGGCCCCACAGATACGCAGTATTTT. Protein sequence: CAWSENGGPTDTQYF.

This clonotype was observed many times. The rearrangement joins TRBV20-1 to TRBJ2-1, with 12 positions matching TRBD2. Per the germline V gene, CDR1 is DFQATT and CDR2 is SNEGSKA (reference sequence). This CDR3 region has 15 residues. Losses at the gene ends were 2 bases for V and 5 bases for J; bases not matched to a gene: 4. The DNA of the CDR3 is TGCAGTGCTAGACCGGGACTAGCGGGTCACAATGAGCAGTTCTTC. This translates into CSARPGLAGHNEQFF.

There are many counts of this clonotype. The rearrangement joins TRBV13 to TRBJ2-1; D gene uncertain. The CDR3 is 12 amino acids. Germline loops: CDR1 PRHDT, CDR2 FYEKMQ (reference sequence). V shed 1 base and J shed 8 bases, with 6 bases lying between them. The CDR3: CASSLVIYEQFF. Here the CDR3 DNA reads TGTGCCAGCAGCTTAGTTATCTATGAGCAGTTCTTC.

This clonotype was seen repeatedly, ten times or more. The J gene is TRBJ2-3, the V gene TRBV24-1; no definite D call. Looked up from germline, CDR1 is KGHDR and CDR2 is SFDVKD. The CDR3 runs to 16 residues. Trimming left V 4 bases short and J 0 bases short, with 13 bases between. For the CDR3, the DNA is TGTGCCACCAGTGACCCCCAGAGAACTAGCACAGATACGCAGTATTTT. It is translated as CATSDPQRTSTDTQYF.

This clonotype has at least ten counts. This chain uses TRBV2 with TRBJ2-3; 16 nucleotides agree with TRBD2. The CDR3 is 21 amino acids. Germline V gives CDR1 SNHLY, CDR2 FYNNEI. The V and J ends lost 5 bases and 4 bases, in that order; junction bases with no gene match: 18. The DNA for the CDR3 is TGTGCCAGCAGTTTTCCCACCGGGACTAGCGGGAGGGGTAGGTTCCCAGATACGCAGTATTTT. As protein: CASSFPTGTSGRGRFPDTQYF.